This T cell receptor beta chain was observed in a study of Graves' ophthalmopathy and Graves' hyperthyroidism. Germline loops: CDR1 MNHEY, CDR2 SVGEGT. V was pared by 6 bases and J by 4 bases, with 10 bases of the junction left unmatched. This CDR3 is 15 amino acids long. Amplifying from RNA transcripts, the study obtained TCR beta CDR3 regions. HTBI primers were employed in first-round RT-PCR, then a second-round multiplex PCR followed. TCRdb reprocessed the multiplex PCR reads with MiXCR, giving one entry per CDR3 protein. Of a few hundred thousand distinct CDR3 sequences in the sample, around a sixth were seen once. This clonotype was seen ten or more times.

The chain combines TRBV6-2 or TRBV6-3 with TRBJ2-5; TRBD1 matches at 8 bases. This clonotype originated in an adult man with Graves' ophthalmopathy. Material: peripheral blood. The CDR3 DNA reads as TGTGCCAGCAGGCCCGTCAGGGGGCAAGGAGAGACCCAGTACTTC. Translation gives CASRPVRGQGETQYF.